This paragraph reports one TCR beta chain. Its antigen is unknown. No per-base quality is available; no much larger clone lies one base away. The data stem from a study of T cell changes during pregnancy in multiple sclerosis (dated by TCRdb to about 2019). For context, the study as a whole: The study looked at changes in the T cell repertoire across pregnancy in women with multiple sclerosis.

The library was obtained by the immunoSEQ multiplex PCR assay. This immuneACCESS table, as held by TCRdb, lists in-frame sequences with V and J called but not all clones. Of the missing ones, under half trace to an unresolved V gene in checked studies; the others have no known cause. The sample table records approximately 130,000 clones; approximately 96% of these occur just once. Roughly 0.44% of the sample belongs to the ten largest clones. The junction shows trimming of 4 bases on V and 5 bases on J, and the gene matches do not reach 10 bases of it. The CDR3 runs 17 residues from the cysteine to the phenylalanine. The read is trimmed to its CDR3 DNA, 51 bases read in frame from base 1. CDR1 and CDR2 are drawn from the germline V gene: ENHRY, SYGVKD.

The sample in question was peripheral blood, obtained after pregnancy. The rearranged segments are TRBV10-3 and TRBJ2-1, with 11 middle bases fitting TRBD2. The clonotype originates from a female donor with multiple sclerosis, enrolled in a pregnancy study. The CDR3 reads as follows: CAISAGGGTSGNNEQFF. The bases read TGTGCCATCAGTGCTGGGGGCGGGACTAGCGGAAACAATGAGCAGTTCTTC.